This TCR beta chain came from a study of control samples from healthy donors and cancer patients. Germline lookup yields CDR1 KGHDR and CDR2 SFDVKD. The CDR3 totals 15 residues. Trimming stripped 4 bases from V and 2 bases from J, with 13 bases between. The protocol was immunoSEQ multiplex PCR, while the TCRdb copy is restricted to in-frame clones and leaves out a portion. The sample yields around 250,000 clones, about four fifths seen once. The sequenced sample consisted of PBMCs. The clonotype was recovered from a woman in her sixties with lung cancer. The chain links TRBV24-1 to TRBJ2-5; D not resolved. DNA of the CDR3: TGTGCCACCAGTGAAGGCCCCGGGTCTCAAGAGACCCAGTACTTC. Protein product: CATSEGPGSQETQYF.